Presented here are 4 T cell receptor beta chains from one specimen sequenced in a study of cytomegalovirus exposure and HLA in healthy donors (dated by TCRdb to about 2017). Libraries were prepared through the immunoSEQ multiplex PCR assay. For the multiplex PCR, a mixture combining 60 forward primers for TCR Vbeta segments and 13 reverse primers for TCR Jbeta segments was used. TCRdb's version of the immuneACCESS table is confined to in-frame rearrangements and falls short of the full clone set. An unresolved V gene accounts for under half of the shortfall where checked; the remainder is of unknown origin. Recorded for this sample are approximately 160,000 clones; more than 65% of them occurred a single time. The ten largest clones capture 1% to 1.5% of the sample. Sample: PBMCs. Receptor source: a man in his fifties in good health and CMV-seropositive.

The chain is built from TRBV18 and TRBJ2-7; 10 positions match TRBD1. The V gene's germline CDR1 is KGHSH and CDR2 LQKENI. The V and J ends lost 2 bases and 5 bases, in that order; junction bases with no gene match: 9. The CDR3 contains 16 residues. CDR3 sequence (DNA): TGTGCCAGCTCACCATTCACGACAGGGGGCAAGGACGAGCAGTACTTC. This codes for CASSPFTTGGKDEQYF.

The chain recombines TRBV4-2 with TRBJ1-5; D is uncertain. Germline lookup yields CDR1 LGHNA and CDR2 YNFKEQ. Trimming cost V 0 bases and J 6 bases, with 24 bases left between them. The length of the CDR3 is 19 residues. The CDR3 DNA follows: TGTGCCAGCAGCCAAGATACGGCGGCGGCCGGGAAGGCCTCTCAGCCCCAGCATTTT. It codes for CASSQDTAAAGKASQPQHF.

This clone was found once. V gene TRBV7-2 combines with J gene TRBJ2-7, with TRBD1 as a possible D gene (6 bases). This CDR3 region has 16 residues. Germline CDR1 is SGHTA and CDR2 is FQGNSA. V lost 5 bases and J lost 1, with 18 bases in between. CDR3 protein: CASSLRGEGRSYEQYF. The CDR3 DNA is TGTGCCAGCAGCCTCAGGGGAGAGGGTAGGTCCTACGAGCAGTACTTC.

The chain is built from TRBV6-5 and TRBJ2-7; TRBD1 matches 12 bases. The CDR3 consists of 14 residues. The ends lost 6 bases at V and 2 bases at J; junction bases unmatched: 2. Germline V gives CDR1 MNHEY, CDR2 SVGAGI. The CDR3 here is CASRGDRGPYEQYF. The DNA of the CDR3 is TGTGCCAGCAGGGGGGACAGGGGGCCCTACGAGCAGTACTTC.